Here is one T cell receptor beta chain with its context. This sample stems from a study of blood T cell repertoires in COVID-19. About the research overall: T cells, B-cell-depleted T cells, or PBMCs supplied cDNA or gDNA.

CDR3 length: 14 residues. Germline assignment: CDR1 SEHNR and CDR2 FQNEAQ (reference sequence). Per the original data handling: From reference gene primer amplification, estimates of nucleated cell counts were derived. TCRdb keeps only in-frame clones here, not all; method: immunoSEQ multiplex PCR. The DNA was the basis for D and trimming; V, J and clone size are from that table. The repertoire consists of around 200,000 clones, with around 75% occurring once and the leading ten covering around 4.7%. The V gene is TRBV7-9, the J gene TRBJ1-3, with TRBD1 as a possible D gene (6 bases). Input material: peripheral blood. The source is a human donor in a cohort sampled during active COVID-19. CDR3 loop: CATGRDRSGNTIYF. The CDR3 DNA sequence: TGTGCTACTGGGCGAGACAGGTCTGGAAACACCATATATTTT.